A selection of T cell receptor beta chains follows, all from one sample in a study of cytomegalovirus exposure and HLA in healthy donors. Sequenced by immunoSEQ multiplex PCR; TCRdb stores in-frame clones only, minus some. This table holds 200,000 or so clones, around 81% found once. The sequencing input was PBMCs. The receptor set was obtained from a woman in her late teens or twenties in good health and CMV-seropositive. The CDR3 runs from the conserved cysteine through the conserved F or W. The order of the fields is D gene, J gene, V gene, clone size, CDR3 DNA, CDR3 protein. D genes are given only for firm matches. The size entry is marked missing in some rows and otherwise reads once, few, many or a size class.

>-|TRBJ1-1|TRBV6-5|few
TGTGCCAGCAGTTACAGCTCGACGGGGGTCCACACTGAAGCTTTCTTT
CASSYSSTGVHTEAFF
>-|TRBJ1-2|TRBV10-3|-
TGTGCCATCAGCTACTCTAGGGGCTACACCTTC
CAISYSRGYTF
>-|TRBJ2-7|TRBV7-9|once
TGTGCCAGCAGCCCCAATTCCTACGAGCAGTACTTC
CASSPNSYEQYF
>TRBD2|TRBJ2-5|TRBV4-1|-
TGCGCCAGCAGCTTAGGACTAGCGGGGGTCTCGTTAAAGCAGTACTTC
CASSLGLAGVSLKQYF
>TRBD1|TRBJ1-2|TRBV6-1|-
TGTGCCAGCAGAACGGGACAGACGTCTGGCTACACCTTC
CASRTGQTSGYTF
>-|TRBJ2-1|TRBV27|few
TGTGCCAGCAGCCCACGGTCCGGCGGGTTTAGGAATGAGCAGTTCTTC
CASSPRSGGFRNEQFF
>TRBD2|TRBJ2-7|TRBV14|-
TGTGCCAGCAGCCAATCGTTTAGCGGGGGATACGAGCAGTACTTC
CASSQSFSGGYEQYF
>TRBD1|TRBJ1-4|TRBV5-1|-
TGCGCCAGCAGCTTTAGGACAGGGGGAGAAAAACTGTTTTTT
CASSFRTGGEKLFF
>TRBD1|TRBJ1-6|TRBV30|-
TGTGCCTGGATGGACAGGGGAGTAACCTCCTATAATTCACCCCTCCACTTT
CAWMDRGVTSYNSPLHF
>-|TRBJ2-2|TRBV9|-
TGTGCCAGCAGCGTAGGGGCAGGGGTAAACACCGGGGAGCTGTTTTTT
CASSVGAGVNTGELFF
>TRBD2|TRBJ2-1|TRBV7-9|-
TGTGCCAGCAGCTTCTTGCGGGGGGGCGGGAATGAGCAGTTCTTC
CASSFLRGGGNEQFF
>-|TRBJ2-3|TRBV11-2|-
TGTGCCAGCAGCCAGAGGGGGGGAGATACGCAGTATTTT
CASSQRGGDTQYF
>-|TRBJ2-2|TRBV7-2|-
TGTGCCAGTACCATATTGGGTCATTTCGGGGGGGAGCTGTTTTTT
CASTILGHFGGELFF
>TRBD1|TRBJ1-1|TRBV28|-
TGTGCCAGCAGTTTGCCTAAGGGGGCAGGGACTGAAGCTTTCTTT
CASSLPKGAGTEAFF
>TRBD1|TRBJ2-2|TRBV15|-
TGTGCCACCAGCAGAGATCTGGAAAGGACAGGGGCAACCGGGGAGCTGTTTTTT
CATSRDLERTGATGELFF
>TRBD1|TRBJ2-7|TRBV7-9|-
TGTGCCAGCAGCTACCGGACAGGGGTTGAGCAGTACTTC
CASSYRTGVEQYF
>TRBD1|TRBJ1-2|TRBV5-4|-
TGTGCCAGCAGCCAGGACAGGGGCCCGCCGGGTTGGGGCTACACCTTC
CASSQDRGPPGWGYTF
>-|TRBJ1-2|TRBV10-3|once
TGTGCCATCAGTGAGTCTCTGGCAGACGAGGAATATGGCTACACCTTC
CAISESLADEEYGYTF
>TRBD2|TRBJ2-7|TRBV5-4|-
TGTGCCAGCAGGCTAGCGGGGGGGCCTCACGAGCAGTACTTC
CASRLAGGPHEQYF
>-|TRBJ2-4|TRBV7-2|-
TGTGCCAGCAGCTCAACCTATGACATTCAGTACTTC
CASSSTYDIQYF
>-|TRBJ2-5|TRBV4-1|-
TGCGCCAGCAGCCCGACAGTAAGGGAGACCCAGTACTTC
CASSPTVRETQYF
>TRBD1|TRBJ2-2|TRBV6-4|-
TGTGCCAGCAGCCACCAACCGGGACAGAGCACCGGGGAGCTGTTTTTT
CASSHQPGQSTGELFF
>TRBD2|TRBJ2-7|TRBV29-1|-
TGCAGCGTTGATAGCGGGGGGTCCTACGAGCAGTACTTC
CSVDSGGSYEQYF